The 14 T cell receptor beta chains below come from one sample, sequenced in a study of blood T cell repertoires in COVID-19. TCRdb's table, derived via immunoSEQ multiplex PCR, lists solely in-frame clones and lacks some. The sample has about 140,000 clones; 85% to 90% are singletons. Sequencing was done on a sample of peripheral blood. These receptors were collected from a man aged 55 to 70 with active or convalescent COVID-19.

The gene calls are TRBV30 and TRBJ2-7, with D tentatively TRBD1 (5 bases). CDR3 length equals 13 residues. Germline lookup yields CDR1 GTSNPN and CDR2 SVGIG (reference sequence). Trimming removed 2 bases from V and 3 bases from J, with 11 bases in between. In DNA form, the CDR3 reads TGTGCCTGGAGTAAAGGGGTCAACTACGAGCAGTACTTC. It specifies CAWSKGVNYEQYF.

The genes are TRBV27 and TRBJ2-7, with 8 bases fitting TRBD1. CDR3 length equals 14 residues. Looked up from germline, CDR1 is MNHEY and CDR2 is SMNVEV (reference sequence). With 5 bases clipped from V and 6 bases from J, the junction kept 9 bases outside the gene matches. CDR3 nucleotide sequence: TGTGCCAGCAGTCCCTTGGACAGGGTTTCCGAGCAGTACTTC. This encodes CASSPLDRVSEQYF.

The chain combines TRBV30 with TRBJ1-6, with D perhaps matching TRBD1 (5 bases). V was clipped by 0 bases and J by 9 bases, with 15 bases between them. The germline gives CDR1 GTSNPN, CDR2 SVGIG (reference sequence). The CDR3 has 15 amino acids. This CDR3 reads CAWSVGVTAISPLHF. CDR3 nucleotides: TGTGCCTGGAGTGTAGGAGTGACAGCCATTTCACCCCTCCACTTT.

The chain employs TRBV9 and TRBJ1-4; D not resolved. V dropped 2 bases and J dropped 6 bases, with 8 bases sitting between them. Germline V gene lookup returns CDR1 SGDLS and CDR2 YYNGEE. CDR3 length: 13 amino acids. The CDR3 sequence is CASSVQVDEKLFF. CDR3 DNA: TGTGCCAGCAGCGTCCAGGTGGATGAAAAACTGTTTTTT.

This clone was observed once. The CDR3 coding sequence is TGTGCCAGCAGCCAAGGAGAAAGATTTTACGAGCAGTACTTC. Protein: CASSQGERFYEQYF. The V call is TRBV14, the J call TRBJ2-7; D is undetermined. This CDR3 is built from 14 residues. V lost 1 base and J 4 bases, leaving 11 bases between the germline ends. Germline V lookup: CDR1 SGHDN, CDR2 FVKESK.

V gene TRBV4-1 combines with J gene TRBJ1-5, with D possibly matching TRBD1 (5 bases). Germline lookup yields CDR1 MGHRA and CDR2 YSYEKL. Between the trimmed V and J ends, which lost 1 base and 4 bases, there was a span of 14 bases. The CDR3 length is 16 residues. CDR3: CASSQVGARTNQPQHF. The CDR3 DNA sequence: TGCGCCAGCAGCCAAGTAGGCGCGAGGACAAATCAGCCCCAGCATTTT.

The V and J genes are TRBV4-1 and TRBJ2-7; D gene unclear. Trimming shortened V by 0 bases and J by 3 bases, and 6 bases separated the two germline ends. The CDR3 consists of 13 residues. Germline V gene data show CDR1 as MGHRA and CDR2 as YSYEKL. CDR3 in DNA: TGCGCCAGCAGCCAAGATTGGAGCTACGAGCAGTACTTC. This encodes CASSQDWSYEQYF.

V usage is TRBV24-1 and J usage is TRBJ2-7; 7 bases are a match to TRBD2. Trimming at V came to 7 bases and at J to 2 bases, leaving 7 bases not matched to a gene. This CDR3 has 14 amino acids. CDR1 is KGHDR and CDR2 is SFDVKD in the germline V gene. CDR3 region: CATSDKRDPYEQYF. In DNA, the CDR3 is TGTGCCACCAGCGACAAGCGGGACCCCTACGAGCAGTACTTC.

The rearrangement uses TRBV5-4 and TRBJ2-2; TRBD1 agrees at 12 bases. V lost 3 bases to trimming and J lost 6 bases; unmatched junction nucleotides: 6. The CDR3 totals 16 residues. Germline V gene sequence: CDR1 SGHNT, CDR2 YYREEE (reference sequence). The CDR3, as DNA: TGTGCCAGCAGCTCCCAGGGGACAGGGGGCGCCGGGGAGCTGTTTTTT. Translation: CASSSQGTGGAGELFF.

The V and J genes are TRBV7-8 and TRBJ1-6; 11 nucleotides line up with TRBD1. CDR1 and CDR2 (germline): SGHVS, FQNEAQ. This CDR3 is 16 amino acids long. With V trimmed by 4 bases and J by 2 bases, 1 base remained unmatched. CDR3 region: CASSSGQGAYNSPLHF. CDR3 DNA: TGTGCCAGCAGCTCGGGACAGGGGGCCTATAATTCACCCCTCCACTTT.

The J gene is TRBJ2-5, the V gene TRBV4-2; possibly TRBD1 for D (7 bases). The CDR3 covers 14 residues. Per the germline V gene, CDR1 is LGHNA and CDR2 is YNFKEQ. V lost 4 bases to trimming and J lost 2 bases, with 11 bases between them. The CDR3 sequence is CASSPQGGQETQYF. CDR3 DNA sequence: TGTGCCAGCAGCCCCCAGGGGGGACAAGAGACCCAGTACTTC.

This clone was observed a few times. V gene TRBV7-3 combines with J gene TRBJ2-2, with D unclear. CDR1 and CDR2 from the germline V gene are SGHTA and FQGTGA. V lost 6 bases, J lost 7 bases, and 9 bases lay in between. This CDR3 is 12 amino acids long. In DNA form, the CDR3 reads TGTGCCAGCAGTCTGAGAGGCGGGGAGCTGTTTTTT. Residues: CASSLRGGELFF.

The chain joins TRBV7-3 to TRBJ2-3, with 12 bases fitting TRBD2. CDR3 size: 14 residues. CDR1 and CDR2 (germline): SGHTA, FQGTGA. V shed 6 bases, J shed 5 bases, and the junction held 3 bases outside the gene matches. CDR3 DNA sequence: TGTGCCAGCAGTAGACTAGCGGGGGTAGATACGCAGTATTTT. The encoded protein is CASSRLAGVDTQYF.

This chain links TRBV30 with TRBJ2-7, with 10 bases matching TRBD2. Trimming took 8 bases from V and 2 from J; bases not matched to a gene: 9. CDR3 size: 14 residues. Germline CDR1 is GTSNPN and CDR2 is SVGIG (reference sequence). The CDR3 sequence is CAGIRAGGAYEQYF. CDR3 in DNA: TGTGCCGGCATTAGAGCGGGGGGGGCCTACGAGCAGTACTTC.